A selection of T cell receptor beta chains follows, all from one sample in a study of CD8 T cells in ankylosing spondylitis. MiXCR was run by TCRdb on the 5' RACE reads, yielding one entry per CDR3 protein. The sample lists about 130,000 distinct CDR3 sequences; more than 5.5% were seen once. The sample was blood, either unsorted or a sorted T cell fraction (not recorded which). These receptor sequences come from a female donor with ankylosing spondylitis or in good health (not recorded which). Both conserved end residues are part of each CDR3. A D gene is named only where the DNA matches it firmly. Clone size appears in some rows only: once, few, many, or a class for an expanded clone.

V gene: TRBV11-2; D gene: TRBD2; clone size: few; J gene: TRBJ2-3; CDR3 protein: CASSRAGDRTDTQYF; CDR3 DNA: TGTGCCAGCAGCCGAGCGGGGGACCGCACAGATACGCAGTATTTT
V gene: TRBV29-1; D gene: TRBD1; clone size: many; J gene: TRBJ1-1; CDR3 protein: CSVAPTGVTEAFF; CDR3 DNA: TGCAGCGTTGCCCCGACAGGGGTCACTGAAGCTTTCTTT
V gene: TRBV10-3; D gene: TRBD2; clone size: many; J gene: TRBJ2-5; CDR3 protein: CAISRGLAGGKETQYF; CDR3 DNA: TGTGCCATCAGCCGCGGACTAGCGGGGGGGAAAGAGACCCAGTACTTC
V gene: TRBV5-6; D gene: TRBD2; clone size: many; J gene: TRBJ2-7; CDR3 protein: CASSLGGGPYEQYF; CDR3 DNA: TGTGCCAGCAGCTTGGGGGGAGGGCCCTACGAGCAGTACTTC
V gene: TRBV4-3; D gene: .; clone size: few; J gene: TRBJ1-2; CDR3 protein: CASYGAMGGYTF; CDR3 DNA: TGCGCCAGCTACGGGGCGATGGGAGGCTACACCTTC
V gene: TRBV7-8; D gene: .; clone size: many; J gene: TRBJ2-7; CDR3 protein: CASSLFFDLTGNYEQYF; CDR3 DNA: TGTGCCAGCAGCTTATTCTTTGACCTTACAGGGAACTACGAGCAGTACTTC
V gene: TRBV7-9; D gene: .; clone size: many; J gene: TRBJ1-3; CDR3 protein: CASSLLGRSGNTIYF; CDR3 DNA: TGTGCCAGCAGCTTACTTGGCCGCTCTGGAAACACCATATATTTT
V gene: TRBV28; D gene: .; clone size: many; J gene: TRBJ1-5; CDR3 protein: CASTVPPAGTRQPQHF; CDR3 DNA: TGTGCCAGCACCGTTCCCCCGGCAGGGACCCGACAGCCCCAGCATTTT
V gene: TRBV7-2; D gene: .; clone size: many; J gene: TRBJ1-4; CDR3 protein: CASSLRLAKSLFF; CDR3 DNA: TGTGCCAGCAGCTTACGGTTGGCAAAAAGTCTGTTTTTT
V gene: TRBV29-1; D gene: TRBD1; clone size: many; J gene: TRBJ2-7; CDR3 protein: CSVEWRTGSYEQYF; CDR3 DNA: TGCAGCGTTGAATGGCGGACAGGGAGCTACGAGCAGTACTTC
V gene: TRBV18; D gene: .; clone size: many; J gene: TRBJ2-5; CDR3 protein: CASSPAGETQYF; CDR3 DNA: TGTGCCAGCTCACCGGCGGGGGAGACCCAGTACTTC
V gene: TRBV20-1; D gene: .; clone size: many; J gene: TRBJ1-4; CDR3 protein: CSAREYGRLGEKLFF; CDR3 DNA: TGCAGTGCTAGAGAATACGGCAGATTGGGGGAAAAACTGTTTTTT
V gene: TRBV19; D gene: TRBD1; clone size: .; J gene: TRBJ1-5; CDR3 protein: CASTGTGGTQPQHF; CDR3 DNA: TGTGCCAGCACCGGGACAGGGGGGACTCAGCCCCAGCATTTT
V gene: TRBV7-3; D gene: TRBD1; clone size: many; J gene: TRBJ1-1; CDR3 protein: CASSADRGDTEAFF; CDR3 DNA: TGTGCCAGCAGCGCCGACAGGGGGGACACTGAAGCTTTCTTT
V gene: TRBV12-3/TRBV12-4; D gene: TRBD1; clone size: many; J gene: TRBJ1-5; CDR3 protein: CASSLGTGANQPQHF; CDR3 DNA: TGTGCCAGCAGTTTAGGGACAGGGGCAAATCAGCCCCAGCATTTT
V gene: TRBV3-1; D gene: .; clone size: many; J gene: TRBJ2-7; CDR3 protein: CASSGRETYEQYF; CDR3 DNA: TGTGCCAGCAGCGGCAGAGAAACCTACGAGCAGTACTTC
V gene: TRBV27; D gene: .; clone size: many; J gene: TRBJ1-2; CDR3 protein: CASSISGTLGYTF; CDR3 DNA: TGTGCCAGCAGTATTTCCGGGACACTCGGCTACACCTTC
V gene: TRBV7-9; D gene: TRBD1; clone size: few; J gene: TRBJ2-2; CDR3 protein: CASSLGDRHTGELFF; CDR3 DNA: TGTGCCAGCAGCTTAGGGGACAGACACACCGGGGAGCTGTTTTTT
V gene: TRBV10-3; D gene: .; clone size: many; J gene: TRBJ2-7; CDR3 protein: CAISEVYTEQYF; CDR3 DNA: TGTGCCATCAGTGAGGTGTACACCGAGCAGTACTTC
V gene: TRBV7-8; D gene: .; clone size: .; J gene: TRBJ2-1; CDR3 protein: CASSLAGGIFYNEQFF; CDR3 DNA: TGTGCCAGCAGCTTAGCGGGGGGTATCTTCTACAATGAGCAGTTCTTC
V gene: TRBV9; D gene: .; clone size: once; J gene: TRBJ2-6; CDR3 protein: CASSHGRGAWSGANVLTF; CDR3 DNA: TGTGCCAGCAGTCACGGCAGGGGAGCGTGGTCTGGGGCCAACGTCCTGACTTTC
V gene: TRBV4-2; D gene: TRBD2; clone size: many; J gene: TRBJ2-7; CDR3 protein: CASSQQKTSGSYEQYF; CDR3 DNA: TGTGCCAGCAGCCAACAAAAGACTAGCGGCTCCTACGAGCAGTACTTC
V gene: TRBV12-3/TRBV12-4; D gene: TRBD1; clone size: many; J gene: TRBJ2-6; CDR3 protein: CASSFPAKGTGNIGANVLTF; CDR3 DNA: TGTGCCAGCAGTTTTCCGGCCAAAGGGACAGGGAATATAGGGGCCAACGTCCTGACTTTC
V gene: TRBV24-1; D gene: .; clone size: many; J gene: TRBJ1-5; CDR3 protein: CATGKYRWNQPQHF; CDR3 DNA: TGTGCCACCGGGAAATACCGATGGAATCAGCCCCAGCATTTT
V gene: TRBV4-1; D gene: .; clone size: many; J gene: TRBJ2-3; CDR3 protein: CASNKFAGTDTQYF; CDR3 DNA: TGCGCCAGCAATAAGTTTGCGGGGACAGATACGCAGTATTTT
V gene: TRBV5-1; D gene: .; clone size: many; J gene: TRBJ2-7; CDR3 protein: CASSVYRDTWVDEQYF; CDR3 DNA: TGCGCCAGCAGCGTGTACCGGGACACGTGGGTCGACGAGCAGTACTTC
V gene: TRBV9; D gene: TRBD1; clone size: many; J gene: TRBJ1-2; CDR3 protein: CASSARQGARGYTF; CDR3 DNA: TGTGCCAGCAGCGCCCGACAGGGGGCAAGGGGCTACACCTTC
V gene: TRBV5-1; D gene: .; clone size: many; J gene: TRBJ2-1; CDR3 protein: CASSFLDANEQFF; CDR3 DNA: TGCGCCAGCAGCTTCCTGGACGCGAATGAGCAGTTCTTC
V gene: TRBV28; D gene: .; clone size: many; J gene: TRBJ2-7; CDR3 protein: CASSLGTTPSYEQYF; CDR3 DNA: TGTGCCAGCAGTTTGGGCACCACGCCCTCCTACGAGCAGTACTTC
V gene: TRBV9; D gene: .; clone size: many; J gene: TRBJ1-3; CDR3 protein: CASSVAGRDSGNTIYF; CDR3 DNA: TGTGCCAGCAGCGTAGCGGGACGGGACTCTGGAAACACCATATATTTT